A selection of T cell receptor beta chains follows, all from one sample in a study of blood T cell repertoires in COVID-19. Sequenced by immunoSEQ multiplex PCR; TCRdb stores in-frame clones only, minus some. In the table there are 220,000 or so clones, about 88% of which are singletons. The sequencing sample was made of peripheral blood. These receptors all come from a woman aged 45-59 years with COVID-19, enrolled during active disease. The CDR3 runs from the conserved cysteine through the conserved F or W. D genes are given only for firm matches. Clone sizes are given selectively: once, few, many, or a class where the clone is expanded.

d_gene: NA
abundance: NA
v_gene: TRBV5-4
j_gene: TRBJ2-7
CDR3nt: TGTGCCAGCAGCTTGGATCCGAGGAGCTCCTACGAGCAGTACTTC
CDR3aa: CASSLDPRSSYEQYF

d_gene: NA
abundance: once
v_gene: TRBV2
j_gene: TRBJ1-1
CDR3nt: TGTGCCAGCAGTGAATTCGGGAACACTGAAGCTTTCTTT
CDR3aa: CASSEFGNTEAFF

d_gene: TRBD1
abundance: once
v_gene: TRBV19
j_gene: TRBJ1-2
CDR3nt: TGTGCCAGTATAAATCCGGGACAGGGAAACTATGGCTACACCTTC
CDR3aa: CASINPGQGNYGYTF

d_gene: NA
abundance: NA
v_gene: TRBV5-8
j_gene: TRBJ2-3
CDR3nt: TGTGCCAGCAGCTTTGGCCTAGAGACCAAAGATACGCAGTATTTT
CDR3aa: CASSFGLETKDTQYF

d_gene: TRBD1
abundance: NA
v_gene: TRBV6-5
j_gene: TRBJ2-3
CDR3nt: TGTGCCAGCAGGGAGAAAACAGGGGCAGATACGCAGTATTTT
CDR3aa: CASREKTGADTQYF

d_gene: NA
abundance: NA
v_gene: TRBV28
j_gene: TRBJ1-2
CDR3nt: TGTGCCAGCAGCCCCACAGGGACCTTCTATGGCTACACCTTC
CDR3aa: CASSPTGTFYGYTF

d_gene: TRBD1
abundance: NA
v_gene: TRBV19
j_gene: TRBJ1-2
CDR3nt: TGTGCCAGTAGTACGGGACAGCTGGGCTACACCTTC
CDR3aa: CASSTGQLGYTF

d_gene: TRBD2
abundance: NA
v_gene: TRBV5-1
j_gene: TRBJ2-1
CDR3nt: TGCGCCAGCAGCCCGGGACTAGCGGACAATGAGCAGTTCTTC
CDR3aa: CASSPGLADNEQFF

d_gene: NA
abundance: NA
v_gene: TRBV11-2
j_gene: TRBJ1-3
CDR3nt: TGTGCCAGCAGCTTCAGTGACAGCTACTCTGGAAACACCATATATTTT
CDR3aa: CASSFSDSYSGNTIYF

d_gene: NA
abundance: NA
v_gene: TRBV20-1
j_gene: TRBJ2-6
CDR3nt: TGCAGTGCTAGTCCTGGGGCCTCTGGGGCCAACGTCCTGACTTTC
CDR3aa: CSASPGASGANVLTF

d_gene: TRBD1
abundance: few
v_gene: TRBV19
j_gene: TRBJ1-5
CDR3nt: TGTGCCAGTAGTATTAGGGGCGCCGGGACAGGGATTTATCAGCCCCAGCATTTT
CDR3aa: CASSIRGAGTGIYQPQHF

d_gene: NA
abundance: NA
v_gene: TRBV5-4
j_gene: TRBJ1-6
CDR3nt: TGTGCCAGCAGCTTGGATCAAAAAAGGGGTTCACCCCTCCACTTT
CDR3aa: CASSLDQKRGSPLHF

d_gene: TRBD1
abundance: NA
v_gene: TRBV6-5
j_gene: TRBJ1-5
CDR3nt: TGTGCCAGCAGCGTAGACAGGGGCCCCAATCAGCCCCAGCATTTT
CDR3aa: CASSVDRGPNQPQHF

d_gene: NA
abundance: NA
v_gene: TRBV6-6
j_gene: TRBJ1-3
CDR3nt: TGTGCCAGCAGCAGCCCGGGCCAGGGTTCGTCCACCATATATTTT
CDR3aa: CASSSPGQGSSTIYF

d_gene: TRBD1
abundance: NA
v_gene: TRBV4-1
j_gene: TRBJ2-5
CDR3nt: TGCGCCAGCAGCCAAGATATGGACAGGGGATATCAAGAGACCCAGTACTTC
CDR3aa: CASSQDMDRGYQETQYF

d_gene: TRBD1
abundance: many
v_gene: TRBV13
j_gene: TRBJ1-6
CDR3nt: TGTGCCAGCAGCTTCCAGGGGGTAGGGTCACCCCTCCACTTT
CDR3aa: CASSFQGVGSPLHF

d_gene: NA
abundance: once
v_gene: TRBV11-2
j_gene: TRBJ1-5
CDR3nt: TGTGCCAGCAGCCAACAGGGTCTTAGCAATCAGCCCCAGCATTTT
CDR3aa: CASSQQGLSNQPQHF

d_gene: NA
abundance: NA
v_gene: TRBV6-6
j_gene: TRBJ1-3
CDR3nt: TGTGTCATCCGGGACACCTCGGACACCATATATTTT
CDR3aa: CVIRDTSDTIYF

d_gene: TRBD1
abundance: NA
v_gene: TRBV5-1
j_gene: TRBJ2-1
CDR3nt: TGCGCCAGCAGCCCCGGGACAGGGGGTAGAAATGAGCAGTTCTTC
CDR3aa: CASSPGTGGRNEQFF

d_gene: TRBD2
abundance: NA
v_gene: TRBV28
j_gene: TRBJ2-5
CDR3nt: TGTGCCAGCAGTTTAGGACTAGCGGGGGTGGAGACCCAGTACTTC
CDR3aa: CASSLGLAGVETQYF

d_gene: TRBD1
abundance: NA
v_gene: TRBV5-5
j_gene: TRBJ1-1
CDR3nt: TGTGCCAGCAGTTCCGGGACAGCGAACACTGAAGCTTTCTTT
CDR3aa: CASSSGTANTEAFF

d_gene: TRBD1
abundance: NA
v_gene: TRBV13
j_gene: TRBJ1-3
CDR3nt: TGTGCCAGCAGCTTGGGACAGGCCTCTGGAAACACCATATATTTT
CDR3aa: CASSLGQASGNTIYF

d_gene: NA
abundance: NA
v_gene: TRBV5-1
j_gene: TRBJ1-2
CDR3nt: TGCGCCAGCAGCTTGGCCAGTTGGGGGGAGAAAGGTGGCTACACCTTC
CDR3aa: CASSLASWGEKGGYTF

d_gene: NA
abundance: NA
v_gene: TRBV6-5
j_gene: TRBJ1-5
CDR3nt: TGTGCCAGCCCCGGGACACCCAATCAGCCCCAGCATTTT
CDR3aa: CASPGTPNQPQHF

d_gene: NA
abundance: NA
v_gene: TRBV3-1/TRBV3-2
j_gene: TRBJ2-2
CDR3nt: TGTGCCAGCAGCCATGGAGGAGGCGTGAGCACCGGGGAGCTGTTTTTT
CDR3aa: CASSHGGGVSTGELFF

d_gene: TRBD1
abundance: NA
v_gene: TRBV6-5
j_gene: TRBJ2-7
CDR3nt: TGTGCCAGCAGTTACGGGGGGACAGGGACCTACGAGCAGTACTTC
CDR3aa: CASSYGGTGTYEQYF

d_gene: TRBD1
abundance: NA
v_gene: TRBV6-6
j_gene: TRBJ1-1
CDR3nt: TGTGCCAGCAGTCCCCCCACAGGGGGGAGGGACACTGAAGCTTTCTTT
CDR3aa: CASSPPTGGRDTEAFF

d_gene: TRBD1
abundance: NA
v_gene: TRBV27
j_gene: TRBJ2-5
CDR3nt: TGTGCCAGCAGTTTAGGAGGGACAGGGGCCACCCAGTACTTC
CDR3aa: CASSLGGTGATQYF

d_gene: TRBD1
abundance: once
v_gene: TRBV5-6
j_gene: TRBJ1-3
CDR3nt: TGTGCCAGCAGCGTAGGGACAGGTCACTCTGGAAACACCATATATTTT
CDR3aa: CASSVGTGHSGNTIYF

d_gene: NA
abundance: NA
v_gene: TRBV6-2/TRBV6-3
j_gene: TRBJ1-6
CDR3nt: TGTGCCAGCAGTTACTATTCGTTCTCGGGGTCGAATTCACCCCTCCACTTT
CDR3aa: CASSYYSFSGSNSPLHF

d_gene: TRBD1
abundance: NA
v_gene: TRBV6-5
j_gene: TRBJ2-2
CDR3nt: TGTGCCAGCAGAAGACAGGGGGCGCAGGCCGGGGAGCTGTTTTTT
CDR3aa: CASRRQGAQAGELFF

d_gene: NA
abundance: NA
v_gene: TRBV5-6
j_gene: TRBJ1-5
CDR3nt: TGTGCCAGCAGCTTGGGGGGGGGACAGCCCCAGCATTTT
CDR3aa: CASSLGGGQPQHF

d_gene: NA
abundance: NA
v_gene: TRBV12-5
j_gene: TRBJ2-5
CDR3nt: TGTGCTAGCCTCCCCCAGGGCACTCTCGAGACCCAGTACTTC
CDR3aa: CASLPQGTLETQYF

d_gene: NA
abundance: NA
v_gene: TRBV9
j_gene: TRBJ1-2
CDR3nt: TGTGCCAGCAGCGTATATCCCTCGGGAGATGGCTACACCTTC
CDR3aa: CASSVYPSGDGYTF

d_gene: TRBD1
abundance: NA
v_gene: TRBV5-1
j_gene: TRBJ1-2
CDR3nt: TGCGCCAGCAGCTCCGGACAGGGTGAAGGTGGCTACACCTTC
CDR3aa: CASSSGQGEGGYTF

d_gene: NA
abundance: NA
v_gene: TRBV5-1
j_gene: TRBJ1-1
CDR3nt: TGCGCCAGCAGCTTCTTACGGAGGAACACTGAAGCTTTCTTT
CDR3aa: CASSFLRRNTEAFF

d_gene: NA
abundance: few
v_gene: TRBV18
j_gene: TRBJ1-2
CDR3nt: TGTGCCAGCTCAACAACACGGATTGACAGTCTGGACACCTTC
CDR3aa: CASSTTRIDSLDTF

d_gene: NA
abundance: NA
v_gene: TRBV24-1
j_gene: TRBJ2-1
CDR3nt: TGTGCCACCAGTGACCTCCCCGGAGGTGAGCAGTTCTTC
CDR3aa: CATSDLPGGEQFF

d_gene: NA
abundance: NA
v_gene: TRBV27
j_gene: TRBJ1-2
CDR3nt: TGTGCCAGCAGATTTTACGAAGTAGGCAGGGCTAACTATGGCTACACCTTC
CDR3aa: CASRFYEVGRANYGYTF

d_gene: NA
abundance: NA
v_gene: TRBV5-1
j_gene: TRBJ1-1
CDR3nt: TGCGCCAGCAGCGTTCTATCGGACACTGAAGCTTTCTTT
CDR3aa: CASSVLSDTEAFF

d_gene: NA
abundance: NA
v_gene: TRBV10-2
j_gene: TRBJ2-3
CDR3nt: TGCGCCAGCAGTGGACAGGCCATGGATACGCAGTATTTT
CDR3aa: CASSGQAMDTQYF

d_gene: NA
abundance: NA
v_gene: TRBV19
j_gene: TRBJ1-1
CDR3nt: TGTGCCACTAGGTGGGGCGCGAGTCGGGACATCGCTGAAGCTTTCTTT
CDR3aa: CATRWGASRDIAEAFF

d_gene: TRBD1
abundance: NA
v_gene: TRBV24-1
j_gene: TRBJ1-2
CDR3nt: TGTGCCACCGCAGACAGGGCGGGTGGCTACACCTTC
CDR3aa: CATADRAGGYTF

d_gene: NA
abundance: NA
v_gene: TRBV7-2
j_gene: TRBJ1-2
CDR3nt: TGTGCCAGCAGCTCCACAGCTAACTATGGCTACACCTTC
CDR3aa: CASSSTANYGYTF

d_gene: NA
abundance: NA
v_gene: TRBV6-1
j_gene: TRBJ1-2
CDR3nt: TGTGCCAGCAGTGAAGCGGAGGGAACAGATGGCTACACCTTC
CDR3aa: CASSEAEGTDGYTF

d_gene: TRBD1
abundance: NA
v_gene: TRBV24-1
j_gene: TRBJ1-1
CDR3nt: TGTGCCACCAGTGCCAGGGGGAAGACTGAAGCTTTCTTT
CDR3aa: CATSARGKTEAFF

d_gene: TRBD1
abundance: NA
v_gene: TRBV2
j_gene: TRBJ2-2
CDR3nt: TGTGCCAGCAGTGAGGTCACAGGGGCCACCGGGGAGCTGTTTTTT
CDR3aa: CASSEVTGATGELFF

d_gene: NA
abundance: NA
v_gene: TRBV21-1
j_gene: TRBJ1-6
CDR3nt: TGTGCCAGCAGCAAAGGTCGACACCGAAGCTCCTATAATTCACCCCTCCACTTT
CDR3aa: CASSKGRHRSSYNSPLHF

d_gene: TRBD2
abundance: NA
v_gene: TRBV30
j_gene: TRBJ2-3
CDR3nt: TGTGCCTGGGAGGCGGGGGGTGCTAGCACAGATACGCAGTATTTT
CDR3aa: CAWEAGGASTDTQYF

d_gene: NA
abundance: NA
v_gene: TRBV28
j_gene: TRBJ2-5
CDR3nt: TGTGCCAGCAGTTTGAACAGGTTGCAAGAGACCCAGTACTTC
CDR3aa: CASSLNRLQETQYF

d_gene: NA
abundance: NA
v_gene: TRBV15
j_gene: TRBJ1-1
CDR3nt: TGTGCCACCAGCCGGCAGCGGGGGGCGCGAGGAACTGAAGCTTTCTTT
CDR3aa: CATSRQRGARGTEAFF

d_gene: TRBD1
abundance: NA
v_gene: TRBV30
j_gene: TRBJ1-5
CDR3nt: TGTGCCTGGACAGGGGGTAGCAATCAGCCCCAGCATTTT
CDR3aa: CAWTGGSNQPQHF

d_gene: TRBD1
abundance: NA
v_gene: TRBV18
j_gene: TRBJ1-2
CDR3nt: TGTGCCAGCTCACCACTAGGACAGGGGGAGACCTATGGCTACACCTTC
CDR3aa: CASSPLGQGETYGYTF